The T cell receptor beta chain described here comes from a study of long-term antiretroviral therapy in people with HIV. Study-wide findings and caveats: Dominant in the repertoire at all time points were clones expanded before ART. An increase in diversity followed ART, yet levels stayed below transplant donor controls. When set beside controls, HIV repertoires had CDR3 length ranges that were narrower.

Specimens held about 0.9-10 million cryopreserved PBMC prior to DNA extraction. It was version v3.0 of the immunoSEQ assay that was run at survey level. Measured with immunoSEQ multiplex PCR; TCRdb has only the in-frame clones, and not every one. The sample holds about 22,000 clones; 70% to 90% are singletons and the top ten take approximately 5.9%. The CDR3 is made up of 17 amino acids. Trimming shortened V by 4 bases and J by 4 bases, and 21 bases separated the two germline ends. In germline, CDR1 is SGDLS, CDR2 YYNGEE. As concerns this clone: Its antigen is as yet unknown.

The J gene is TRBJ2-1, the V gene TRBV9; the D gene is possibly TRBD2 (5 bases). The source material was unsorted PBMCs, sampled 0.6 years after starting antiretroviral therapy. The receptor's source is a man aged 55 to 69 with HIV. The DNA of the CDR3 is TGTGCCAGCAGCCCTAGTGTTGCACCGGGGAAATACAATGAGCAGTTCTTC. Its translation: CASSPSVAPGKYNEQFF.